This TCR beta chain originates from a study of early T cells in non-severe SARS-CoV-2 infection. This clonotype came up many times. This CDR3 is built from 14 residues. Germline CDR1 DFQATT, CDR2 SNEGSKA (reference sequence). Trimming took 3 bases from V and 6 from J; bases not matched to a gene: 9. One entry per CDR3 protein results from TCRdb running MiXCR on the 5' RACE reads. The sample has some 27,000 distinct CDR3 sequences, 5.6% seen once; the top ten hold over 20%. The clonotype originates from an adult who was a healthcare worker with PCR-confirmed SARS-CoV-2 infection or an uninfected control (not recorded which). The rearrangement joins TRBV20-1 to TRBJ2-5, with 8 bases identical to TRBD1. What was sequenced was whole blood. The chain's CDR3 is CSARVGQGLQTQYF. Here the CDR3 DNA reads TGCAGTGCTAGGGTCGGACAGGGCCTACAGACCCAGTACTTC.